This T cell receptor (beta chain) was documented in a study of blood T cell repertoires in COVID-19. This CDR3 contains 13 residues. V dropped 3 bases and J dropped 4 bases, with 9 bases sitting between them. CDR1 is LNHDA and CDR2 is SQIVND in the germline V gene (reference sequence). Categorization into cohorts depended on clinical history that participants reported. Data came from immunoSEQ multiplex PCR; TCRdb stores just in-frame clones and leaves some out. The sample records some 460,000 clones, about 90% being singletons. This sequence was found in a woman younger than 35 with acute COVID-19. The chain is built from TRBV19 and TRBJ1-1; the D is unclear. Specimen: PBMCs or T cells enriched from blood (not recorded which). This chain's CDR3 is CASSIWRATEAFF. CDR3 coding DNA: TGTGCCAGTAGTATCTGGCGGGCCACTGAAGCTTTCTTT.